The clone carrying this TCR beta chain was counted between two and nine times. Its antigen remains unknown. This sample stems from a study of T-cell memory formation after mild COVID-19. Study-level background: For the most part, TCR clusters were specific to one donor.

Study observations and caveats: Contracting clones from day 15 to 85 showed balanced CD4/CD8; later expanders favored CD4+.

TCRdb reprocessed the 5' RACE reads via MiXCR and lists one record per CDR3 protein. Of about 140,000 distinct CDR3 sequences listed, more than 13% are singletons. This clonotype was obtained from an adult woman who had mild COVID-19 (a few samples of this study predate the infection). Cell type and time point are not known. Input material: PBMCs or a T cell subset sorted from them (not recorded which).

The CDR3 DNA reads as TGCAGCGTTGGTCAGGGCCTGAACACTGAAGCTTTCTTT. This gives the protein CSVGQGLNTEAFF. The chain is built from TRBV29-1 and TRBJ1-1, with D maybe TRBD1 (5 bases). V lost 4 bases and J lost 0, with 9 bases in between. The CDR3 has 13 amino acids. Germline CDR1 is SQVTM and CDR2 is ANQGSEA. Looking up the rest from reference TRBV29-1 and TRBJ1-1 gives the full variable domain: SAVISQKPSRDICQRGTSLTIQCQVDSQVTMMFWYRQQPGQSLTLIATANQGSEATYESGFVIDKFPISRPNLTFSTLTVSNMSPEDSSIYLCSVGQGLNTEAFFGQGTRLTVV.